Sequencing of this T cell receptor (beta chain) was carried out in a study of cytomegalovirus exposure and HLA in healthy donors. This clone has more than one count but fewer than ten. The CDR3 consists of 12 residues. In germline, CDR1 is ENHRY, CDR2 SYGVKD. Trimming removed 8 bases from V and 0 bases from J, with 8 bases in between. PCR primers comprised 60 Vbeta and 13 Jbeta primers. Assay used: immunoSEQ multiplex PCR; TCRdb lists only in-frame clones, some missing. Counted here are about 150,000 clones, about 80% occurring once; the ten biggest clones make up more than 10%. This receptor was obtained from a man aged 40-55 years in good health and CMV-seropositive. The V gene is TRBV10-3, the J gene TRBJ2-7; D is perhaps TRBD2 (5 bases). The sequenced material came from PBMCs. The CDR3 loop is CAIRGISYEQYF. The CDR3 DNA is TGTGCCATCCGAGGGATCTCCTACGAGCAGTACTTC.